This T cell receptor beta chain was retrieved from a study of cytomegalovirus exposure and HLA in healthy donors. The study's findings and limits: In vitro checks showed that a few CMV-associated chains really do target CMV antigens. There were reportedly fewer N-insertions in an Asian-associated ancestry cluster than the roughly 670-donor mean, in a later analysis.

Germline lookup yields CDR1 SGHRS and CDR2 YFSETQ. This CDR3 contains 15 residues. Trimming shortened V by 4 bases and J by 7 bases, and 15 bases separated the two germline ends. Regarding this clone: Its antigen remains unidentified.

A multiplex PCR was run with 60 Vbeta primers and 13 Jbeta primers. In the authors' methods: Approximately 11 million of the roughly 80 million unique TCR beta chains counted in a later analysis were shared. Clones were sequenced by immunoSEQ multiplex PCR, and TCRdb holds only the in-frame ones, with some missing. Clonal size and the V and J genes are those of that table, whereas D and trimming came from the DNA. The table records under 300,000 clones, around 80% of them present only once. J is TRBJ1-6 and V is TRBV5-1, with D possibly matching TRBD1 (6 bases). The sequencing input was PBMCs. The TCR comes from a woman aged 60-75 years in good health and CMV-seropositive. The chain's CDR3 is CASSEQRGKNSPLHF. CDR3 nucleotides: TGCGCCAGCAGCGAACAGAGGGGGAAGAATTCACCCCTCCACTTT.